The sequence of this T cell receptor (beta chain) was determined in a study of T cells in tumors after PD-1 blockade. Whole-study context: Either cemiplimab 350 mg every 2 weeks or pembrolizumab 200 mg every 3 weeks was given. A subset received ongoing vismodegib 150 mg daily alongside anti-PD-1 therapy.

Sequencing used immunoSEQ multiplex PCR; TCRdb keeps in-frame clones, though not all of them. Here the sample spans approximately 48,000 clones, roughly 80% being singletons. This CDR3 contains 15 residues. CDR1 is LNHNV, CDR2 YYDKDF, per germline (reference sequence). V shed 0 bases and J 8 bases; nucleotides not matched to a gene: 8. The sample holds one count of this clone. This TCR derives from a human donor with basal cell carcinoma. Source: PBMCs, taken before anti-PD-1 treatment. The chain joins TRBV15 to TRBJ1-2; 8 bases map to TRBD1. The CDR3 DNA follows: TGTGCCACCAGCAGAGAAGCGACAGGGGTATCCGGCTACACCTTC. As protein: CATSREATGVSGYTF.